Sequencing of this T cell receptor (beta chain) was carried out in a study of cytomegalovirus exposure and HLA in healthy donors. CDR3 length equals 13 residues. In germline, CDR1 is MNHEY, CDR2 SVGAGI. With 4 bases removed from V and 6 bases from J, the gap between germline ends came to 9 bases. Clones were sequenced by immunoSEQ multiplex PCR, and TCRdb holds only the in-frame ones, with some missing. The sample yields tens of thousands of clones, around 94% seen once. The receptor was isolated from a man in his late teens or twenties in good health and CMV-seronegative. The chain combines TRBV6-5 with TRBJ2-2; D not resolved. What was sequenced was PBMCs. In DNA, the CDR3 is TGTGCCAGCAGTTTTTACGGGTCCGGGGAGCTGTTTTTT. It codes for CASSFYGSGELFF.